Below, 28 T cell receptor beta chains from the same sample are listed, as sequenced in a study of graft-versus-host responses after intestinal transplantation (dated by TCRdb to the early 2020s). The library was generated by the immunoSEQ multiplex PCR assay. The table was pulled from immuneACCESS by TCRdb, which kept in-frame rearrangements only. Such tables lose some clones; where checked, under half of the loss comes from unresolved V genes, and the rest has no known cause. The sample profile shows about 85,000 clones; 75% to 95% of them were found once. 7.6% of the sample rests with the top ten. Which antigens these TCRs recognize remains unknown. Per the publication, the time point label means: cells obtained before transplantation from donor or recipient. Sequenced here: unstimulated CD8+ T cells sorted from spleen or lymph node cells, sampled before transplant. Receptors originate from a human donor who was the organ donor for an intestinal transplant.

V and J are TRBV4-2 and TRBJ2-2, with TRBD2 identical over 9 bases. V dropped 1 base and J dropped 2; count of bases not matched to a gene: 5. Germline assignment: CDR1 LGHNA and CDR2 YNFKEQ. This CDR3 comprises 17 residues. This CDR3 is CASSQAERGVNTGELFF. CDR3 bases: TGTGCCAGCAGCCAAGCTGAGCGGGGGGTTAACACCGGGGAGCTGTTTTTT.

The gene calls are TRBV19 and TRBJ2-1; no definite D call. CDR3 length: 13 residues. CDR1 is LNHDA, CDR2 SQIVND, per germline (reference sequence). The ends were cut back, 3 bases at V and 7 bases at J, with 10 bases in the middle. The DNA of the CDR3 is TGTGCCAGTAGTATGATGTGGCGGAATGAGCAGTTCTTC. Translation gives CASSMMWRNEQFF.

The gene calls are TRBV4-1 and TRBJ1-2; D possibly corresponds to TRBD1 (5 bases). The CDR3 sequence is 14 residues long. CDR1 and CDR2 (germline): MGHRA, YSYEKL. V lost 0 bases to trimming and J lost 4 bases, with 9 bases between them. This CDR3 reads CASSQDEQGYGYTF. CDR3 in DNA: TGCGCCAGCAGCCAAGACGAGCAGGGCTATGGCTACACCTTC.

The rearrangement joins TRBV6-6 to TRBJ2-1; D could derive from TRBD1 or TRBD2 (6 bases each). Germline lookup yields CDR1 MNHNY and CDR2 SVGAGI (reference sequence). V lost 2 bases to trimming and J lost 14 bases, with 13 bases between them. This CDR3 is 12 amino acids long. CDR3 protein: CASSYTSGEEFF. The CDR3 DNA reads TGTGCCAGCAGTTACACCTCAGGGGAGGAGTTCTTC.

The chain joins TRBV6-6 to TRBJ2-7; 10 bases line up with TRBD1. The CDR3 is 13 residues long. V lost 6 bases and J lost 7; bases outside the gene matches: 6. The germline gives CDR1 MNHNY, CDR2 SVGAGI (reference sequence). The CDR3 DNA reads TGTGCCAGCAGCCGGACAGGGGGAGTAGAGCAGTACTTC. This codes for CASSRTGGVEQYF.

The rearrangement links TRBV19 to TRBJ1-5; D may be TRBD1 (5 bases). Germline CDR1 and CDR2: LNHDA and SQIVND (reference sequence). CDR3 length equals 14 residues. Between the trimmed V and J ends, which lost 6 bases and 0 bases, there was a span of 9 bases. The CDR3 protein is CASSGAVSNQPQHF. The CDR3, as DNA: TGTGCCAGTAGCGGGGCGGTTAGCAATCAGCCCCAGCATTTT.

This clone has only one observation. The J gene is TRBJ2-5, the V gene TRBV2; D perhaps matches TRBD2 (5 bases). The end of the DNA fits TRBJ2-7 better, so the J call may be wrong. Germline-derived CDR1 and CDR2 are SNHLY and FYNNEI. The CDR3 covers 13 residues. The CDR3 region has the DNA TGTGCCAGCAGGGCGGGTGAGTCCTACGAGCAGTACTTC. It translates to CASRAGESYEQYF.

The V call is TRBV4-1, the J call TRBJ2-1; TRBD2 matches at 11 bases. V lost 4 bases and J lost 5; bases outside the gene matches: 10. The length of the CDR3 is 17 residues. Germline CDR1 is MGHRA and CDR2 is YSYEKL. CDR3 loop: CASSPLLSGRAHNEQFF. Here the CDR3 DNA reads TGCGCCAGCAGCCCCCTACTTAGCGGGAGGGCCCACAATGAGCAGTTCTTC.

The chain joins TRBV5-1 to TRBJ2-1; D gene ambiguous. The CDR3 sequence is 15 residues long. CDR1 is SGHRS, CDR2 YFSETQ, per germline. V lost 7 bases and J 0 bases, leaving 14 bases between the germline ends. The CDR3 coding sequence is TGCGCCAGCGGCGATTCAGATAGCTCCTACAATGAGCAGTTCTTC. It encodes CASGDSDSSYNEQFF.

The chain carries TRBV25-1 and TRBJ1-2, with no clear D. Germline V gene sequence: CDR1 MGHDK, CDR2 SYGVNS. The CDR3 loop spans 15 amino acids. Deletions cut 3 bases from V and 1 base from J, with 12 bases between. The CDR3 DNA reads TGTGCCAGCAGTGAGTCGGCGATCCTTAACTATGGCTACACCTTC. This translates into CASSESAILNYGYTF.

This clone has just a few counts. Other DNA sequences in this specimen translate into the identical CDR3. This rearrangement joins TRBV27 to TRBJ2-7; 7 positions agree with TRBD1. The V gene end was trimmed by 6 bases and the J gene end by 0 bases; junction bases not matched to a gene: 5. CDR3 length equals 14 residues. The germline gives CDR1 MNHEY, CDR2 SMNVEV (reference sequence). In nucleotides, the CDR3 is TGTGCCAGCAGCCTGACAGGGAGCTCCTACGAGCAGTACTTC. It codes for CASSLTGSSYEQYF.

This clone came up a few times. The junction and the germline gene differ at one end; a read error may be behind it. V gene TRBV7-6 combines with J gene TRBJ2-7, with a possible D match to TRBD2 (7 bases). The CDR3 totals 14 residues. Germline-derived CDR1 and CDR2 are SGHVS and FNYEAQ. The DNA of the CDR3 is TGTGCTAGCAGCTTAGGGGGGGCGCTAGGCGAGCAGTACTTC. Its protein product is CASSLGGALGEQYF.

J is TRBJ2-1 and V is TRBV27, with 12 bases that match TRBD1. This CDR3 contains 15 residues. The junction had 5 bases not matched to a gene; V was cut back by 5 bases and J by 6 bases. Germline V CDR1 and CDR2: MNHEY, SMNVEV (reference sequence). DNA of the CDR3: TGTGCCAGCAGTATTGGGACAGGGGGCTTCAATGAGCAGTTCTTC. Amino acid sequence: CASSIGTGGFNEQFF.

The rearrangement uses TRBV7-2 and TRBJ2-7; TRBD2 aligns across 11 bases. Trimming at V came to 2 bases and at J to 6 bases, leaving 6 bases not matched to a gene. The germline CDR1 and CDR2 sequences are SGHTA and FQGNSA. The CDR3 spans 15 residues. The CDR3 reads CASSLISGGASEQYF. In DNA, the CDR3 is TGTGCCAGCAGCTTAATTAGCGGGGGGGCATCCGAGCAGTACTTC.

The CDR3 protein is CASSPQTGANTEAFF. DNA for the CDR3: TGTGCCAGCAGCCCACAGACAGGGGCTAACACTGAAGCTTTCTTT. This sequence joins TRBV9 and TRBJ1-1, with 8 bases fitting TRBD1. The CDR3 totals 15 residues. V was clipped by 4 bases and J by 2 bases; unmatched bases: 7. Germline lookup yields CDR1 SGDLS and CDR2 YYNGEE.

The V and J genes are TRBV4-1 and TRBJ1-2; D possibly corresponds to TRBD1 (5 bases). CDR1 is MGHRA and CDR2 is YSYEKL in the germline V gene. This CDR3 comprises 15 residues. V dropped 0 bases and J dropped 3 bases, with 11 bases sitting between them. CDR3 loop: CASSQDPGIYYGYTF. As DNA, the CDR3 is TGCGCCAGCAGCCAAGATCCAGGGATCTACTATGGCTACACCTTC.

The chain uses TRBV10-3 and TRBJ1-2; TRBD1 aligns across 7 bases. Losses at the gene ends were 6 bases for V and 6 bases for J; bases not matched to a gene: 7. From germline, CDR1 is ENHRY and CDR2 SYGVKD. CDR3 length: 13 residues. The chain's CDR3 is CAIRHDRVDGYTF. The CDR3 DNA sequence: TGTGCCATCAGACATGACAGGGTCGATGGCTACACCTTC.

The V and J genes are TRBV5-6 and TRBJ1-1; tentative D call: TRBD1 (5 bases). Trimming took off 0 bases at V and 7 bases at J, with 13 bases between the two ends. The germline gives CDR1 SGHDT, CDR2 YYEEEE. This CDR3 region has 14 residues. The CDR3 sequence: CASSLAQAWGEAFF. CDR3 nucleotides: TGTGCCAGCAGCTTGGCACAGGCTTGGGGTGAAGCTTTCTTT.

Notes on this clone: The CDR3 carries no conserved terminal phenylalanine or tryptophan, so it likely arises from a read error. V gene TRBV19 combines with J gene TRBJ1-5; D possibly corresponds to TRBD1 (5 bases). This CDR3 is 14 amino acids long. Trimming stripped 1 base from V and 4 bases from J, with 8 bases between. Germline V gives CDR1 LNHDA, CDR2 SQIVND (reference sequence). CDR3 protein: CASSIGSGNQPQHL. CDR3 nucleotides: TGTGCCAGTAGTATAGGGTCAGGGAATCAGCCCCAGCATCTT.

This rearrangement joins TRBV27 to TRBJ1-1, with no clear D. CDR3 length equals 14 residues. The germline V gene encodes CDR1 MNHEY and CDR2 SMNVEV (reference sequence). Between the trimmed V and J ends, which lost 0 bases and 0 bases, there was a span of 5 bases. CDR3 in DNA: TGTGCCAGCAGTTTATCTGGCCTGAACACTGAAGCTTTCTTT. It specifies CASSLSGLNTEAFF.

This clone was seen a few times. The chain joins TRBV5-1 to TRBJ2-2, with TRBD2 identical over 8 bases. With V trimmed by 4 bases and J by 4 bases, 9 bases remained unmatched. Germline-derived CDR1 and CDR2 are SGHRS and YFSETQ. The CDR3 extends over 16 amino acids. This CDR3 is CASSLRLASFTGELFF. DNA of the CDR3: TGCGCCAGCAGCCTACGACTAGCGAGTTTCACCGGGGAGCTGTTTTTT. Full variable domain (remainder filled in from reference TRBV5-1 and TRBJ2-2): KAGVTQTPRYLIKTRGQQVTLSCSPISGHRSVSWYQQTPGQGLQFLFEYFSETQRNKGNFPGRFSGRQFSNSRSEMNVSTLELGDSALYLCASSLRLASFTGELFFGEGSRLTVL.

The chain has TRBV6-1 and TRBJ2-1, with D perhaps TRBD2 (5 bases). V dropped 3 bases and J dropped 7 bases, with 7 bases sitting between them. Germline V lookup: CDR1 MNHNS, CDR2 SASEGT. The CDR3 runs to 12 residues. The CDR3 reads CASSDPGNEQFF. CDR3 nucleotides: TGTGCCAGCAGTGACCCGGGGAATGAGCAGTTCTTC.

The V and J genes are TRBV4-1 and TRBJ1-2, with D unclear. Germline values: CDR1 MGHRA, CDR2 YSYEKL. V lost 0 bases, J lost 2 bases, and 10 bases lay in between. CDR3 length: 15 residues. CDR3 nucleotides: TGCGCCAGCAGCCAAGAACGTGTTACCAACTATGGCTACACCTTC. Residues: CASSQERVTNYGYTF.

V and J are TRBV29-1 and TRBJ2-4; a weak D match, TRBD2 (5 bases). With 6 bases removed from V and 5 bases from J, the gap between germline ends came to 17 bases. CDR3 length: 14 amino acids. The germline CDR1 and CDR2 sequences are SQVTM and ANQGSEA. The DNA of the CDR3 is TGCAGCGTGGAGAAGCCAGACGGGGAAAACATTCAGTACTTC. This gives the protein CSVEKPDGENIQYF.

The V call is TRBV9, the J call TRBJ1-5; weak D call: TRBD1 (6 bases). Trimming left V 1 base short and J 6 bases short, with 14 bases between. Germline values: CDR1 SGDLS, CDR2 YYNGEE. The CDR3 length is 15 residues. The CDR3 reads CASSVTGSGGQPQHF. The CDR3 DNA reads TGTGCCAGCAGCGTAACAGGGAGCGGGGGTCAGCCCCAGCATTTT. Combining the CDR3 with reference TRBV9 and TRBJ1-5 gives the whole variable domain DSGVTQTPKHLITATGQRVTLRCSPRSGDLSVYWYQQSLDQGLQFLIQYYNGEERAKGNILERFSAQQFPDLHSELNLSSLELGDSALYFCASSVTGSGGQPQHFGDGTRLSIL.

V and J are TRBV6-5 and TRBJ1-1, with D maybe TRBD1 (6 bases). The CDR3 loop spans 14 amino acids. The V end lost 0 bases, the J end lost 4 bases, and 9 bases lay between the germline ends. CDR1 is MNHEY, CDR2 SVGAGI, per germline. The DNA of the CDR3 is TGTGCCAGCAGTTACTCGGCAGGGGCCACTGAAGCTTTCTTT. Protein sequence: CASSYSAGATEAFF.

J is TRBJ1-6 and V is TRBV9; TRBD1 matches at 10 bases. There are 15 residues in the CDR3. CDR1 and CDR2 (germline): SGDLS, YYNGEE. V lost 3 bases and J lost 8; bases outside the gene matches: 5. The CDR3 nucleotides are TGTGCCAGCAGCGCCTCGACAGGGGGCGATTCACCCCTCCACTTT. Its translation is CASSASTGGDSPLHF.

The chain is built from TRBV4-1 and TRBJ1-2; 7 nucleotides line up with TRBD1. The junction had 12 bases not matched to a gene; V was cut back by 5 bases and J by 6 bases. The germline CDR1 and CDR2 sequences are MGHRA and YSYEKL. The CDR3 is 15 amino acids. The CDR3 here is CASSTRYSGQHGYTF. The CDR3 nucleotides are TGCGCCAGCAGCACGCGATACTCGGGACAGCATGGCTACACCTTC.